This TCR beta chain is drawn from a study of cytomegalovirus exposure and HLA in healthy donors. The CDR3 extends over 17 amino acids. Germline loops: CDR1 SNHLY, CDR2 FYNNEI. V dropped 5 bases and J dropped 2 bases, with 20 bases sitting between them. PCR was performed using 60 Vbeta and 13 Jbeta primers. The method was immunoSEQ multiplex PCR; TCRdb's version includes in-frame clones alone and lacks a portion of them. The sample features about 200,000 clones, with roughly 0.74% in its top ten. The clonotype originates from a boy under 18 in good health and CMV-seronegative. Sequences were obtained from PBMCs. The chain combines TRBV2 with TRBJ2-3, with D tentatively TRBD2 (5 bases). The chain's CDR3 is CASSSRGERPNTDTQYF. CDR3 coding DNA: TGTGCCAGCAGTAGCCGAGGCGAGCGGCCAAACACAGATACGCAGTATTTT.